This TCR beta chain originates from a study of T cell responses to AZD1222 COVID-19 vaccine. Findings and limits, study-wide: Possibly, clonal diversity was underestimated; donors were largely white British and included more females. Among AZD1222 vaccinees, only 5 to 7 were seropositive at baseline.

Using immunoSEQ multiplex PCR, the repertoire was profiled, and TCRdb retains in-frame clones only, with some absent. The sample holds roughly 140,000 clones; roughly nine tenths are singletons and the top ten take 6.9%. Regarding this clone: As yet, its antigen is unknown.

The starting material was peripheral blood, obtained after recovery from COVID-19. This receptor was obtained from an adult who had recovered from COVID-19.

CDR3 loop: CATSPRSGAPTQYF. The CDR3 DNA is TGTGCCACCAGCCCCCGTAGCGGGGCCCCGACCCAGTACTTC. The genes are TRBV15 and TRBJ2-5; the match to TRBD2 covers 8 bases. CDR3 length equals 14 residues. Germline V lookup: CDR1 LNHNV, CDR2 YYDKDF (reference sequence). Trimming at V came to 5 bases and at J to 7 bases, leaving 9 bases not matched to a gene.